This T cell receptor (beta chain) was captured in a study of vaccination effects on CD4 cells after COVID-19. Study as a whole: The cohort was immunized with two doses of either the BNT162b2 or mRNA-1273 vaccine. There were two convalescent patients who gave samples 16 days and one week before vaccination. Study-wide points: Convalescents' post-vaccination spike-reactive clones were chiefly new, vaccine-induced ones. Marked contraction was observed in infection-induced and vaccine-induced clones late after vaccination.

About this clone: Antigen specificity is unknown.

Sequencing was preceded by expansion of antigen-specific CD4+ T cells with viral peptide pools in the ViraFEST assay. Culturing for about 10 days preceded CD4+ T cell isolation. SARS-CoV-2 infection was confirmed by PCR in the person between March and December 2020. The germline V gene encodes CDR1 SNHLY and CDR2 FYNNEI. The CDR3 is made up of 14 amino acids. The germline V and J ends were trimmed by 3 bases and 2 bases, with 11 bases remaining between them. The repertoire was sequenced with immunoSEQ multiplex PCR; TCRdb's copy has only in-frame clones and lacks some. Counted here are 70,000 or so clones, about 69% occurring once; the ten biggest clones make up 5% to 6%.

The chain links TRBV2 to TRBJ2-7, with D perhaps matching TRBD2 (6 bases). This TCR derives from a human donor who had a prior SARS-CoV-2 infection. The sample was CD4+ T cells from PBMCs cultured with HIV peptides, taken before COVID-19 vaccination. Subset: HIV-1 Nef peptide pool negative control/reference culture. The CDR3 DNA is TGTGCCAGCAGTGATACGGGGGTGACCTACGAGCAGTACTTC. Translation: CASSDTGVTYEQYF.